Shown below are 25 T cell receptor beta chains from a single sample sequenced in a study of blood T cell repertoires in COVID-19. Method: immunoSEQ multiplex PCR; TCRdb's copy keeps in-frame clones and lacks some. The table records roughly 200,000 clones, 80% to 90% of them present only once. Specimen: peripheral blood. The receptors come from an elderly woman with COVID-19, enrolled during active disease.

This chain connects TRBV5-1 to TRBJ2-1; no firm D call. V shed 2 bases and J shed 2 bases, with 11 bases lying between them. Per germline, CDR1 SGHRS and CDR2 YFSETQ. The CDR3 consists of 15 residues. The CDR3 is CASSFSGPPYNEQFF. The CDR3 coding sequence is TGCGCCAGCAGCTTTTCTGGGCCCCCCTACAATGAGCAGTTCTTC.

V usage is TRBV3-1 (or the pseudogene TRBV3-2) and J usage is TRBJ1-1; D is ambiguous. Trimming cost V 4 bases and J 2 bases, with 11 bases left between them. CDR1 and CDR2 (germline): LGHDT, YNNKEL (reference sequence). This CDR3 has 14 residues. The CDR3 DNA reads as TGTGCCAGCAGCCCCCGTTCCTCTAACACTGAAGCTTTCTTT. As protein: CASSPRSSNTEAFF.

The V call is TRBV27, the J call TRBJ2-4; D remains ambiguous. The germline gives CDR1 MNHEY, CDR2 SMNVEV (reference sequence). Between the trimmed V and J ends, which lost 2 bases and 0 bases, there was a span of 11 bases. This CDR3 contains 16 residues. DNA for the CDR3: TGTGCCAGCAGTTTAAGCCTAACTCTAGCCAAAAACATTCAGTACTTC. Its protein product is CASSLSLTLAKNIQYF.

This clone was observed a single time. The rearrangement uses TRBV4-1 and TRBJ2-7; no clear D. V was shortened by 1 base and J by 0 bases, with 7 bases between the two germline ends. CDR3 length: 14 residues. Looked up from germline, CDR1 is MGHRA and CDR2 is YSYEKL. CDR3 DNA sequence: TGCGCCAGCAGCCAAGTAAAGAGCTCCTACGAGCAGTACTTC. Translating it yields CASSQVKSSYEQYF.

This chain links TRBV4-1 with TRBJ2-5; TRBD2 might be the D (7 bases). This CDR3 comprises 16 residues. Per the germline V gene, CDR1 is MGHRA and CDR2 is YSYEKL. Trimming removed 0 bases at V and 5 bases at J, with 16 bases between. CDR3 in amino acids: CASSQDFYRGGETQYF. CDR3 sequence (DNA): TGCGCCAGCAGCCAAGATTTCTATAGGGGGGGGGAGACCCAGTACTTC.

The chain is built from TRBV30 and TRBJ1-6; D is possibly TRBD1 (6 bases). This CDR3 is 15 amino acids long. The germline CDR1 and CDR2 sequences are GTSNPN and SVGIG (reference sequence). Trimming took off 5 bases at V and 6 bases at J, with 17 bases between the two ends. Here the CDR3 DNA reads TGTGCCTGGGGTCCCCTGACAGGTGGTAATTCACCCCTCCACTTT. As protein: CAWGPLTGGNSPLHF.

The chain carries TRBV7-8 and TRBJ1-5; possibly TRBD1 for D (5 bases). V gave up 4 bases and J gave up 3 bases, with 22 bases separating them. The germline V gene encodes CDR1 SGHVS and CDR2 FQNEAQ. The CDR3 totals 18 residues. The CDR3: CASSSGLGTFQYNQPQHF. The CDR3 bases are TGTGCCAGCAGCTCAGGTCTCGGGACTTTCCAATACAATCAGCCCCAGCATTTT.

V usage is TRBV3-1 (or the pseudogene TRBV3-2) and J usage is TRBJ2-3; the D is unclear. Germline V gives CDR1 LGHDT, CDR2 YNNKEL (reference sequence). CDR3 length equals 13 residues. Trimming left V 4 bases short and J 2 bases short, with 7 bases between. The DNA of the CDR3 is TGTGCCAGCAGCCTCCAAATCACAGATACGCAGTATTTT. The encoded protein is CASSLQITDTQYF.

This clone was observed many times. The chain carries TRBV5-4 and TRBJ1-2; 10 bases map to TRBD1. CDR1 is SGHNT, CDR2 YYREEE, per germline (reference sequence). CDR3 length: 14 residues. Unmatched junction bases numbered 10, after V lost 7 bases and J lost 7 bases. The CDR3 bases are TGTGCCAGCGGATCCGGGACAGGGGTCAGTGGCTACACCTTC. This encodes CASGSGTGVSGYTF.

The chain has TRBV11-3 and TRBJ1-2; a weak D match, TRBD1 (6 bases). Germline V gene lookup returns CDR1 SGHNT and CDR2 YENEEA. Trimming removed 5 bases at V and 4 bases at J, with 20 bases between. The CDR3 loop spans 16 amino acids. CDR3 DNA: TGTGCCAGCAGCACCACAACGGGAGGGGGGGTCTATGGCTACACCTTC. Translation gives CASSTTTGGGVYGYTF.

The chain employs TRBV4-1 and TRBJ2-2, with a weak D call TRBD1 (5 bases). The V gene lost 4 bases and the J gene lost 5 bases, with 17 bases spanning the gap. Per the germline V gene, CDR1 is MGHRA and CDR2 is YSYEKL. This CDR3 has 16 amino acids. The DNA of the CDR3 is TGCGCCAGCAGCCCCTACCCAGGGTTAGATACCGGGGAGCTGTTTTTT. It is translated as CASSPYPGLDTGELFF.

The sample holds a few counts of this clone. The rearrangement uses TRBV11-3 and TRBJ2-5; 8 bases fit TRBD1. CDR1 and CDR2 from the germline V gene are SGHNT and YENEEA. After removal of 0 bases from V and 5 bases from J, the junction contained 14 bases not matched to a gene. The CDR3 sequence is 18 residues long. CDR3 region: CASSLEFDPDRGWETQYF. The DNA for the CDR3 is TGTGCCAGCAGCTTAGAATTTGATCCCGACAGGGGATGGGAGACCCAGTACTTC.

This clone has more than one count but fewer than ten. CDR3: CASSLRQGDTEAFF. CDR3 nucleotides: TGTGCCAGCAGCTTGAGACAGGGAGATACTGAAGCTTTCTTT. The J gene is TRBJ1-1, the V gene TRBV7-9; 7 bases map to TRBD1. The CDR3 totals 14 residues. CDR1 SEHNR and CDR2 FQNEAQ come from the germline V gene (reference sequence). V trimming: 3 bases; J trimming: 5 bases; junction bases outside the gene matches: 6.

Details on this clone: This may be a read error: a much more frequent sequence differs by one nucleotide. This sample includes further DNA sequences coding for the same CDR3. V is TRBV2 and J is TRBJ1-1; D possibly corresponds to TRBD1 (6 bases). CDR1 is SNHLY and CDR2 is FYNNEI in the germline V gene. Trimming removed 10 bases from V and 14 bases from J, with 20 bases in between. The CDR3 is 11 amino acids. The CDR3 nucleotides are TGTGCCACCCAACTACAGGGTGAGGCCTTCTTT. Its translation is CATQLQGEAFF.

This CDR3 is CAWSGFPGLGDIQYF. In nucleotides, the CDR3 is TGTGCCTGGAGTGGATTCCCGGGACTAGGAGACATTCAGTACTTC. The V call is TRBV30, the J call TRBJ2-4, with 8 bases identical to TRBD2. The junction had 10 bases not matched to a gene; V was cut back by 1 base and J by 8 bases. Germline V gene sequence: CDR1 GTSNPN, CDR2 SVGIG (reference sequence). This CDR3 spans 15 amino acids.

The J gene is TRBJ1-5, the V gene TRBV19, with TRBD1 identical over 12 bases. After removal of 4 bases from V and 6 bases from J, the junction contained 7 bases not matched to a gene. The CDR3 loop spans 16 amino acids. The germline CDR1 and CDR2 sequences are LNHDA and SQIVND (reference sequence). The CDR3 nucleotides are TGTGCCAGTAGTACCCGGGACAGGGGGCATAGTCAGCCCCAGCATTTT. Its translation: CASSTRDRGHSQPQHF.

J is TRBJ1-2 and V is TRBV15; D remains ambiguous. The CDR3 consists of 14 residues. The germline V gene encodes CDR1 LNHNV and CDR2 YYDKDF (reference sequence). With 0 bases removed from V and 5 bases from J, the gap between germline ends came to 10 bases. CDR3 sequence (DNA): TGTGCCACCAGCAGAGATAACAGTGTTTATGGCTACACCTTC. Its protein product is CATSRDNSVYGYTF.

CDR3 sequence reads: CASSQFGQGSGNTIYF. The CDR3 DNA follows: TGCGCCAGCAGCCAGTTCGGACAGGGGTCGGGAAACACCATATATTTT. V and J are TRBV4-3 and TRBJ1-3; 9 bases are a match to TRBD1. With 3 bases clipped from V and 4 bases from J, the junction kept 7 bases outside the gene matches. Germline loops: CDR1 LGHNA, CDR2 YSLEER. The CDR3 consists of 16 residues.

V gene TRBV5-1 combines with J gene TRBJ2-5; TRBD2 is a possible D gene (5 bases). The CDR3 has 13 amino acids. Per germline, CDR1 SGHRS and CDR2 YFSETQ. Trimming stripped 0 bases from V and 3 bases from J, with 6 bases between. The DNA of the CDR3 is TGCGCCAGCAGCTTGGACGGGAAAGAGACCCAGTACTTC. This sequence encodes CASSLDGKETQYF. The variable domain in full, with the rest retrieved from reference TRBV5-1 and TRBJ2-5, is KAGVTQTPRYLIKTRGQQVTLSCSPISGHRSVSWYQQTPGQGLQFLFEYFSETQRNKGNFPGRFSGRQFSNSRSEMNVSTLELGDSALYLCASSLDGKETQYFGPGTRLLVL.

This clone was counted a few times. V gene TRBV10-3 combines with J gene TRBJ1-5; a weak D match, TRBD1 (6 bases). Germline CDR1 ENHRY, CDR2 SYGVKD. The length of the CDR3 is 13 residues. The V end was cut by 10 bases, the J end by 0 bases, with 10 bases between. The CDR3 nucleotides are TGTGCCAGCCACAGGGATAGCAATCAGCCCCAGCATTTT. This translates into CASHRDSNQPQHF.

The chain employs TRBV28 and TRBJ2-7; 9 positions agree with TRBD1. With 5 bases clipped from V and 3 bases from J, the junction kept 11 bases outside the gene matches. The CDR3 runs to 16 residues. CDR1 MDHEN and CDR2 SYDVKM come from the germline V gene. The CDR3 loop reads CASSLRPYRGLYEQYF. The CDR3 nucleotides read TGTGCCAGCAGTCTCAGGCCCTACAGGGGGCTCTACGAGCAGTACTTC.

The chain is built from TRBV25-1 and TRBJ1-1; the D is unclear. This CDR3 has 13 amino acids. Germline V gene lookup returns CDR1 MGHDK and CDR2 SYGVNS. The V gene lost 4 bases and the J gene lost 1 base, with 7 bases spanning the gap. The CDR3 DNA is TGTGCCAGCAGTGTTCTAGAGAACACTGAAGCTTTCTTT. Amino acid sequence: CASSVLENTEAFF.

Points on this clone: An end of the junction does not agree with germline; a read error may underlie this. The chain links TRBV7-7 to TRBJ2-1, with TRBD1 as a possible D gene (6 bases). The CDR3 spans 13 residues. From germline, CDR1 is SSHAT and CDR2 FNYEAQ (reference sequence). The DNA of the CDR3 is TGTGCTAGCAGCTTCGGCAGGGGCAATGAGCAGTTCTTC. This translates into CASSFGRGNEQFF.

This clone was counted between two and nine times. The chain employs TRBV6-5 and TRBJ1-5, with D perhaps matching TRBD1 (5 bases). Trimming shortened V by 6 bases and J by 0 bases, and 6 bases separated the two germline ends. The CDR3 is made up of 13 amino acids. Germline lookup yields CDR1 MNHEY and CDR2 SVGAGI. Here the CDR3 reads CASRGDSNQPQHF. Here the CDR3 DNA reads TGTGCCAGCAGAGGGGATAGCAATCAGCCCCAGCATTTT.

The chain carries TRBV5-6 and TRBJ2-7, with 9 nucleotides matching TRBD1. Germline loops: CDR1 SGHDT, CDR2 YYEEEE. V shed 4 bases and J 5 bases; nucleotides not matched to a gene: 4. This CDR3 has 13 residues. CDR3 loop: CASSRDRDNEQYF. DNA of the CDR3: TGTGCCAGCAGCCGGGACAGGGATAACGAGCAGTACTTC. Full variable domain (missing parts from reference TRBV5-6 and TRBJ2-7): DAGVTQSPTHLIKTRGQQVTLRCSPKSGHDTVSWYQQALGQGPQFIFQYYEEEERQRGNFPDRFSGHQFPNYSSELNVNALLLGDSALYLCASSRDRDNEQYFGPGTRLTVT.